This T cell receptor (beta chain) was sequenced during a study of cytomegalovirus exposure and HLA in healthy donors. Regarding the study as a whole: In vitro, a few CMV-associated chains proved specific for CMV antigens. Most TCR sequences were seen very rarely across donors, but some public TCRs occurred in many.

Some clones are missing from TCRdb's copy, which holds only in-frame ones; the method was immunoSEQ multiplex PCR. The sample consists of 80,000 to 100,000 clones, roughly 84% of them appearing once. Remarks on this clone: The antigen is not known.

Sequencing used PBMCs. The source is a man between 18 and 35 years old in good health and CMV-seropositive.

CDR3 in DNA: TGTGCCAGCTCACCACCTAATGAGCCCTTGACGGGGGAGCAGTACTTC. It yields the protein CASSPPNEPLTGEQYF. The rearrangement joins TRBV18 to TRBJ2-7, with D maybe TRBD2 (5 bases). The CDR3 contains 16 residues. Germline lookup yields CDR1 KGHSH and CDR2 LQKENI. Trimming took off 0 bases at V and 7 bases at J, with 19 bases between the two ends. The full variable domain, completed using reference TRBV18 and TRBJ2-7, is NAGVMQNPRHLVRRRGQEARLRCSPMKGHSHVYWYRQLPEEGLKFMVYLQKENIIDESGMPKERFSAEFPKEGPSILRIQQVVRGDSAAYFCASSPPNEPLTGEQYFGPGTRLTVT.